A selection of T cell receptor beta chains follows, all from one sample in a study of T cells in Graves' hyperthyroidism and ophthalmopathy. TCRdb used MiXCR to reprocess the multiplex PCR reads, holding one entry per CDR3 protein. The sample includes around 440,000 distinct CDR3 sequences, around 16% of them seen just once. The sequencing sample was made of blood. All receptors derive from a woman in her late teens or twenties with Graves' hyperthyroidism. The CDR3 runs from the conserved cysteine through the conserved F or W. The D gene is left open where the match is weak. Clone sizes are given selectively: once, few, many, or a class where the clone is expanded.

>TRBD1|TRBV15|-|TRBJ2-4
TGTGCCACCAGCAGATTGGGACAGTCGCTTGGAAACATTCAGTACTTC
CATSRLGQSLGNIQYF
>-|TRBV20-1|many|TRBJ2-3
TGCAGTGCGCTCCGGCGGGATACGCAGTATTTT
CSALRRDTQYF
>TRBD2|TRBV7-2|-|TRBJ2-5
TGTGCCAGCAGCCCACCTGGGGTAGCGGGAGCCGGGGAGACCCAGTACTTC
CASSPPGVAGAGETQYF
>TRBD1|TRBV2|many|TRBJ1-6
TGTGCCAGCAGTGACGACAGGGTATCGGCACCCCTCCACTTT
CASSDDRVSAPLHF
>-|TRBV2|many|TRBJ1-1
TGTGCCAGCAGTGAGCAAGGGGGGAACACTGAAGCTTTCTTT
CASSEQGGNTEAFF
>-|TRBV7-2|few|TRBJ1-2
TGTGCCAGCAGCCCAACGGTCGCTAACTATGGCTACACCTTC
CASSPTVANYGYTF
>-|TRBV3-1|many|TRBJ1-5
TGTGCCAGCAGCAAGAACCTCAATCAGCCCCAGCATTTT
CASSKNLNQPQHF
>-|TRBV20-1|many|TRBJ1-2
TGCAGTGCTGCCCTTCCCATCTATGGCTACACCTTC
CSAALPIYGYTF
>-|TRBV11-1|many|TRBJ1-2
TGTGCCAGCAGCGCCAGTCAGGGAATTGGTTCTGGCTACACCTTC
CASSASQGIGSGYTF
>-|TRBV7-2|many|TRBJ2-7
TGTGCCAGCAGCACTCGGACCCGCCCCGGCGAGCAGTACTTC
CASSTRTRPGEQYF
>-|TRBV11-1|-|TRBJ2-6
TGTGCCAGCAGCCAGCATACAGTCTCTGGGGCCAACGTCCTGACTTTC
CASSQHTVSGANVLTF
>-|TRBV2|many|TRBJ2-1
TGTGCCAGCAGGGTAAACTCCTACAATGAGCAGTTCTTC
CASRVNSYNEQFF
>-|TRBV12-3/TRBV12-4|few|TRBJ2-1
TGTGCCAGCAGTTTATCGGGTCAGGGGTTGGGCGACAATGAGCAGTTCTTC
CASSLSGQGLGDNEQFF
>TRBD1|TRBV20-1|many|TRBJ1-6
TGCAGTGCTAGAGCGTCGGACAGGGCTGGCGGTTCACCCCTCCACTTT
CSARASDRAGGSPLHF
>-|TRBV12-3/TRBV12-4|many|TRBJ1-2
TGTGCCAGCAGTTTATCGGGGACAAATAACTATGGCTACACCTTC
CASSLSGTNNYGYTF
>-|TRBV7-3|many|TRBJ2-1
TGTGCCAGCAGCCCCCCGGCGGGCGAGCAGTTCTTC
CASSPPAGEQFF
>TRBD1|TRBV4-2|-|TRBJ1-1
TGTGCCAGCAGCCCCCAATCCGACAGGGTGAACACTGAAGCTTTCTTT
CASSPQSDRVNTEAFF
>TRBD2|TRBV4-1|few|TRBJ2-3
TGCGCCAGCAGCCTCACTAGCGGGAGTAGTGTGGGGACAGATACGCAGTATTTT
CASSLTSGSSVGTDTQYF
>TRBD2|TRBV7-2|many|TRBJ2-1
TGTGCCAGCAGCTGGAACCTACTAGCGGGAGGGGGTTACAATGAGCAGTTCTTC
CASSWNLLAGGGYNEQFF
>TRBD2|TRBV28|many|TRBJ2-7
TGTGCCAGCAGTCCAGCCGGGACTACGCGCTACGAGCAGTACTTC
CASSPAGTTRYEQYF
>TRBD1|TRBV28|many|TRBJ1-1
TGTGCTTTAAGAACCGGGACAGGGAACACTGAAGCTTTCTTT
CALRTGTGNTEAFF
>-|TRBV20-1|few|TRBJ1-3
TGCAGTGCCATCAGAGACAGGTGGAACACCATATATTTT
CSAIRDRWNTIYF
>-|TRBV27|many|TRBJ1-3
TGTGCCAGCAGTTTCTCACTATCGGCCTCTGGAAACACCATATATTTT
CASSFSLSASGNTIYF
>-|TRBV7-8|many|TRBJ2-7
TGTGCCAGCAGCTTAGGGTTAACAGAAGCCTCCTACGAGCAGTACTTC
CASSLGLTEASYEQYF
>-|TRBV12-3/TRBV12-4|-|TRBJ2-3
TGTGCCAGCAGTTTACGCAGAGGCACAGATACGCAGTATTTT
CASSLRRGTDTQYF
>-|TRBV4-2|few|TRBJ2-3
TGTGCCAGCAGCCAAGAATGGGAAGCAGATACGCAGTATTTT
CASSQEWEADTQYF
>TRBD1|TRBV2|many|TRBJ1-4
TGTGCCAGCAGAGAATACAGGGGCAAGGATGAAAAACTGTTTTTT
CASREYRGKDEKLFF
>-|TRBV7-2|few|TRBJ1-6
TGTGCCAGCAGCTTATACAGGGATTATAATTCACCCCTCCACTTT
CASSLYRDYNSPLHF
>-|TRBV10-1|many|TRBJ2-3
TGCGCCAGCAGTGATCAGGGGCCAGATACGCAGTATTTT
CASSDQGPDTQYF
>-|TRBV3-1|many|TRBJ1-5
TGTGCCAGCAGCCAAGACCTCGGCCGGGGACAGCCCCAGCATTTT
CASSQDLGRGQPQHF
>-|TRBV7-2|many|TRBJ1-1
TGTGCCAGCAGCTCACGGCGGATGAACACTGAAGCTTTCTTT
CASSSRRMNTEAFF